The 11 T cell receptor beta chains below were found in one sample sequenced in a study of T-cell reconstitution after alpha-beta-depleted transplantation in children. TCRbeta library construction was performed incorporating unique molecular identifiers. One entry per CDR3 protein, called by TCRdb with MiXCR from the PCR reads. The sample has some 830,000 distinct CDR3 sequences, around 17% seen once. The sequences come from PBMCs, mostly from graft donor cells, collected 360 days after TCRalphabeta/CD19-depleted stem cell transplant. The source of these receptors is a male patient younger than 18 who had a stem cell transplant for acute lymphoblastic leukemia, so the T cells may come from the graft donor.

Only a few counts were recorded for this clonotype. The chain carries TRBV10-3 and TRBJ2-2, with a tentative D call TRBD1 (7 bases). This CDR3 region has 15 residues. Germline V gene lookup returns CDR1 ENHRY and CDR2 SYGVKD. Trimming cost V 4 bases and J 6 bases, with 15 bases left between them. As DNA, the CDR3 is TGTGCCATCAGTGGAACGACAGGGACTGCCGGGGAGCTGTTTTTT. As protein: CAISGTTGTAGELFF.

The rearrangement joins TRBV20-1 to TRBJ2-1; D is unclear. The germline V gene has CDR1 DFQATT and CDR2 SNEGSKA (reference sequence). This CDR3 is built from 13 residues. V lost 0 bases, J lost 3 bases, and 6 bases lay in between. Here the CDR3 DNA reads TGCAGTGCTAGAGACGGTTTCTACAATGAGCAGTTCTTC. It yields the protein CSARDGFYNEQFF.

This clonotype was found a few times. The genes are TRBV5-5 and TRBJ2-7; the D gene could be TRBD1 or TRBD2 (5 bases each). V lost 2 bases and J 4 bases, leaving 13 bases between the germline ends. The CDR3 is 14 residues long. Germline CDR1 is SGHKS and CDR2 is YYEKEE (reference sequence). The CDR3 region is CASSFQIGAYEQYF. CDR3 in DNA: TGTGCCAGCAGCTTCCAAATCGGGGCGTACGAGCAGTACTTC. Full variable domain (remainder filled in from reference TRBV5-5 and TRBJ2-7): DAGVTQSPTHLIKTRGQQVTLRCSPISGHKSVSWYQQVLGQGPQFIFQYYEKEERGRGNFPDRFSARQFPNYSSELNVNALLLGDSALYLCASSFQIGAYEQYFGPGTRLTVT.

The chain combines TRBV29-1 with TRBJ2-7, with 9 bases aligning to TRBD1. The V gene's germline CDR1 is SQVTM and CDR2 ANQGSEA. The V and J ends lost 7 bases and 7 bases, in that order; junction bases with no gene match: 5. The CDR3 covers 11 residues. The chain's CDR3 is CSDRGRREQYF. CDR3 sequence (DNA): TGCAGCGACAGGGGGCGTAGAGAGCAGTACTTC.

A few counts support this clonotype. The chain joins TRBV19 to TRBJ2-7; the match to TRBD2 covers 8 bases. The CDR3 is made up of 18 amino acids. Losses at the gene ends were 4 bases for V and 2 bases for J; bases not matched to a gene: 16. Germline CDR1 is LNHDA and CDR2 is SQIVND (reference sequence). CDR3 amino acids: CASSRGDRGIAGPYEQYF. DNA of the CDR3: TGTGCCAGTAGTAGAGGGGACCGAGGGATAGCGGGACCCTACGAGCAGTACTTC.

This clonotype was picked up a small number of times. V gene TRBV28 combines with J gene TRBJ2-5; TRBD2 is a possible D gene (6 bases). CDR1 is MDHEN and CDR2 is SYDVKM in the germline V gene. The ends were cut back, 3 bases at V and 5 bases at J, with 19 bases in the middle. CDR3 length: 16 residues. The chain's CDR3 is CASSLDIRAGWETQYF. The CDR3 nucleotides are TGTGCCAGCAGTTTGGATATCAGGGCGGGATGGGAGACCCAGTACTTC.

V gene TRBV29-1 combines with J gene TRBJ2-3; tentative D call: TRBD2 (5 bases). Trimming removed 5 bases from V and 1 base from J, with 13 bases in between. The CDR3 is 14 residues long. Looked up from germline, CDR1 is SQVTM and CDR2 is ANQGSEA. The CDR3 DNA is TGCAGCGTTTCAAGGGAGTATGGCACAGATACGCAGTATTTT. Its protein product is CSVSREYGTDTQYF.

This clonotype has at least ten counts. The rearrangement uses TRBV13 and TRBJ2-2, with D maybe TRBD2 (5 bases). CDR3 length: 13 amino acids. Between the trimmed V and J ends, which lost 4 bases and 8 bases, there was a span of 11 bases. The germline gives CDR1 PRHDT, CDR2 FYEKMQ (reference sequence). CDR3 amino acids: CASSSAGEGELFF. CDR3 DNA sequence: TGTGCCAGCAGCTCCGCCGGGGAGGGGGAGCTGTTTTTT.

The chain carries TRBV4-2 and TRBJ2-3, with TRBD1 matching over 7 bases. The junction had 16 bases not matched to a gene; V was cut back by 7 bases and J by 0 bases. The length of the CDR3 is 18 residues. Germline V gene lookup returns CDR1 LGHNA and CDR2 YNFKEQ. Here the CDR3 DNA reads TGTGCCAGCAACCTAGACAGGGCCTCGATCTTAAGCACAGATACGCAGTATTTT. Residues: CASNLDRASILSTDTQYF.

This clonotype was seen many times. The chain combines TRBV5-1 with TRBJ2-3, with no clear D. Germline assignment: CDR1 SGHRS and CDR2 YFSETQ. The V end lost 1 base, the J end lost 2 bases, and 11 bases lay between the germline ends. The CDR3 is 15 residues long. The chain's CDR3 is CASSLYFSPTDTQYF. CDR3 nucleotide sequence: TGCGCCAGCAGCTTGTACTTTTCCCCCACAGATACGCAGTATTTT.

This clonotype was picked up many times. The genes are TRBV4-2 and TRBJ2-1, with 9 bases aligning to TRBD1. Germline CDR1 is LGHNA and CDR2 is YNFKEQ. This CDR3 is 17 amino acids long. Trimming took 3 bases from V and 3 from J; bases not matched to a gene: 9. Here the CDR3 reads CASSQDAGTGYYNEQFF. The CDR3 DNA sequence: TGTGCCAGCAGCCAGGACGCCGGGACAGGGTACTACAATGAGCAGTTCTTC.